Below are 22 T cell receptor beta chains sequenced from a single sample in a study of T cell repertoires in cytomegalovirus infection. TCRdb re-called the reads with MiXCR, one entry per CDR3 protein. Among some 800,000 distinct CDR3 sequences listed, roughly 28% were seen once. Their specific antigens are unknown. Here the sequenced sample was cultured CD8+ T cells from PBMCs, taken from culture after CMV antigen stimulation. All receptors derive from a human donor in good health (CMV status not recorded). Some clones in this sample may be carry-over from other donors' samples.

The chain recombines TRBV29-1 with TRBJ1-2; 8 nucleotides match TRBD1. There are 11 residues in the CDR3. Per germline, CDR1 SQVTM and CDR2 ANQGSEA. V dropped 4 bases and J dropped 8; count of bases not matched to a gene: 3. CDR3 in amino acids: CSVARDRGYTF. As DNA, the CDR3 is TGCAGCGTTGCACGGGACAGGGGCTACACCTTC.

The chain uses TRBV10-1 and TRBJ2-7, with 7 bases that match TRBD1. Trimming removed 0 bases from V and 4 bases from J; junction bases left unmatched: 3. Per the germline V gene, CDR1 is WNHNN and CDR2 is SYGVQD (reference sequence). The CDR3 spans 14 residues. CDR3 loop: CASSESGGAYEQYF. CDR3 in DNA: TGCGCCAGCAGTGAGTCAGGGGGCGCGTACGAGCAGTACTTC.

Note on this clonotype: No conserved phenylalanine or tryptophan is present at the end of the CDR3, so a read error is the likely explanation. This sequence joins TRBV4-1 and TRBJ2-3; TRBD1 might be the D (6 bases). This CDR3 is built from 17 residues. The germline V and J ends were trimmed by 0 bases and 0 bases, with 13 bases remaining between them. Germline CDR1 MGHRA, CDR2 YSYEKL. The CDR3 bases are TGCGCCAGCAGCCAAGATCGAGGGGGTTTAAGCACAGATACGCAGTATTCT. This gives the protein CASSQDRGGLSTDTQYS.

The V call is TRBV4-1, the J call TRBJ2-7; possibly TRBD1 for D (5 bases). The CDR3 is 13 amino acids. Germline V gene lookup returns CDR1 MGHRA and CDR2 YSYEKL. The V gene lost 2 bases and the J gene lost 4 bases, with 9 bases spanning the gap. The CDR3 sequence: CASSQSKGYEQYF. For the CDR3, the DNA is TGCGCCAGCAGCCAAAGTAAGGGGTACGAGCAGTACTTC.

The gene calls are TRBV10-3 and TRBJ1-2, with no clear D. V was cut by 0 bases and J by 1 base, with 6 bases left in between. The CDR3 sequence is 14 residues long. Per germline, CDR1 ENHRY and CDR2 SYGVKD. The CDR3 sequence is CAISESSVNYGYTF. The CDR3 nucleotides read TGTGCCATCAGTGAGTCGAGCGTTAACTATGGCTACACCTTC.

This clonotype appeared a few times. The chain uses TRBV2 and TRBJ1-2; D not resolved. The V gene lost 4 bases and the J gene lost 5 bases, with 23 bases spanning the gap. The CDR3 covers 17 residues. Germline CDR1 reads SNHLY; CDR2 reads FYNNEI. CDR3 residues: CASSGSLVPMVDYGYTF. Written as DNA, the CDR3 is TGTGCCAGCAGTGGTTCCCTTGTTCCAATGGTTGATTATGGCTACACCTTC.

Concerning this clonotype itself: Being one base from a much bigger clone, this may be a read error. CDR3 coding DNA: TGTGCCAGCAGCCCGACTAGCGGGGACACCGGGGGGCTGTTTTTT. This encodes CASSPTSGDTGGLFF. V and J are TRBV7-3 and TRBJ2-2; 11 bases are a match to TRBD2. The CDR3 covers 15 residues. Germline V CDR1 and CDR2: SGHTA, FQGTGA. The full variable domain, in which reference TRBV7-3 and TRBJ2-2 provide the parts outside the CDR3, is GAGVSQTPSNKVTEKGKYVELRCDPISGHTALYWYRQSLGQGPEFLIYFQGTGAADDSGLPNDRFFAVRPEGSVSTLKIQRTERGDSAVYLCASSPTSGDTGGLFFGEGSRLTVL.

There are many counts of this clonotype. The V gene is TRBV27, the J gene TRBJ1-1; no firm D call. The CDR3 is 14 amino acids. Trimming took 2 bases from V and 0 from J, leaving 7 bases between them. Germline loops: CDR1 MNHEY, CDR2 SMNVEV (reference sequence). The CDR3 is CASSLGSVNTEAFF. CDR3 sequence (DNA): TGTGCCAGCAGTTTAGGTTCCGTGAACACTGAAGCTTTCTTT.

The chain links TRBV7-9 to TRBJ2-7, with D possibly matching TRBD2 (5 bases). The CDR3 extends over 12 amino acids. CDR1 and CDR2 from the germline V gene are SEHNR and FQNEAQ (reference sequence). Trimming pared 4 bases from V and 6 bases from J, leaving 10 bases between. The CDR3 loop is CASSSGFGEQYV. In DNA form, the CDR3 reads TGTGCCAGCAGCTCGGGGTTCGGCGAGCAGTACGTC.

This clonotype was seen a handful of times. The chain is built from TRBV6-1 and TRBJ1-1; no clear D gene. The CDR3 length is 14 residues. Deletions cut 3 bases from V and 1 base from J, with 9 bases between. CDR1 MNHNS and CDR2 SASEGT come from the germline V gene. CDR3 DNA: TGTGCCAGCAGTGAGACCAGGCAGAACACTGAAGCTTTCTTT. This encodes CASSETRQNTEAFF.

This clonotype showed up many times. The chain employs TRBV7-9 and TRBJ1-5; 10 bases match TRBD1. Germline assignment: CDR1 SEHNR and CDR2 FQNEAQ (reference sequence). V lost 3 bases to trimming and J lost 9 bases; unmatched junction nucleotides: 5. The CDR3 is 14 residues long. CDR3 bases: TGTGCCAGCAGCTTGGGACAGGGGACGGGGCCCCAGCATTTT. Its translation: CASSLGQGTGPQHF.

This clonotype was detected only once. V usage is TRBV7-6 and J usage is TRBJ1-1, with a possible D match to TRBD1 (6 bases). The germline V gene encodes CDR1 SGHVS and CDR2 FNYEAQ. CDR3 length: 17 amino acids. With 8 bases removed from V and 3 bases from J, the gap between germline ends came to 25 bases. CDR3 in amino acids: CASCPRMGAQNDTEAFF. Here the CDR3 DNA reads TGTGCCAGCTGCCCCCGCATGGGGGCGCAGAATGACACTGAAGCTTTCTTT.

This clonotype was counted a few times. This sequence joins TRBV5-1 and TRBJ2-1; D is possibly TRBD1 (6 bases). This CDR3 has 13 residues. CDR1 and CDR2 from the germline V gene are SGHRS and YFSETQ. V dropped 6 bases and J dropped 4 bases, with 11 bases sitting between them. The CDR3 nucleotides are TGCGCCAGCACCCCAGACAGGTACAATGAGCAGTTCTTC. It yields the protein CASTPDRYNEQFF. Together with reference TRBV5-1 and TRBJ2-1, the CDR3 gives the full variable domain: KAGVTQTPRYLIKTRGQQVTLSCSPISGHRSVSWYQQTPGQGLQFLFEYFSETQRNKGNFPGRFSGRQFSNSRSEMNVSTLELGDSALYLCASTPDRYNEQFFGPGTRLTVL.

The V call is TRBV7-4, the J call TRBJ2-7; 9 bases line up with TRBD1. CDR3 size: 15 residues. Trimming took 1 base from V and 6 from J; bases not matched to a gene: 7. Germline V CDR1 and CDR2: SGHVT, SQSDAQ. The CDR3 nucleotides are TGTGCCAGCAGCTTAGGGGGACAGGGTCTTTTCGAGCAGTACTTC. It is translated as CASSLGGQGLFEQYF. The whole variable domain, remainder taken from reference TRBV7-4 and TRBJ2-7, is GAGVSQSPRYKVAKRGRDVALRCDSISGHVTLYWYRQTLGQGSEVLTYSQSDAQRDKSGRPSGRFSAERPERSVSTLKIQRTEQGDSAVYLCASSLGGQGLFEQYFGPGTRLTVT.

This clonotype was picked up a small number of times. This chain uses TRBV7-2 with TRBJ1-3, with D perhaps matching TRBD1 (5 bases). V was trimmed by 3 bases and J by 2 bases, leaving 8 bases between them. The CDR3 totals 14 residues. Germline-derived CDR1 and CDR2 are SGHTA and FQGNSA. This chain's CDR3 is CASSLYRTGNTIYF. In nucleotides, the CDR3 is TGTGCCAGCAGCTTGTACAGGACTGGAAACACCATATATTTT. Drawing the rest from reference TRBV7-2 and TRBJ1-3, the complete variable domain is GAGVSQSPSNKVTEKGKDVELRCDPISGHTALYWYRQSLGQGLEFLIYFQGNSAPDKSGLPSDRFSAERTGGSVSTLTIQRTQQEDSAVYLCASSLYRTGNTIYFGEGSWLTVV.

This clonotype was detected only a few times. This chain joins TRBV12-3 or TRBV12-4 and TRBJ2-1; D is unclear. V was pared by 1 base and J by 5 bases, with 6 bases between. The CDR3 is 13 residues long. For the CDR3, the DNA is TGTGCCAGCAGTTTAGGCACCAACAATGAGCAGTTCTTC. Translated: CASSLGTNNEQFF.

The CDR3 protein is CASSFPTAKGSNTGELFF. The CDR3 DNA is TGTGCCAGCAGCTTTCCGACAGCCAAGGGATCGAACACCGGGGAGCTGTTTTTT. The gene calls are TRBV7-9 and TRBJ2-2; D may be TRBD1 (5 bases). The CDR3 covers 18 residues. V was shortened by 3 bases and J by 0 bases, with 17 bases between the two germline ends. From germline, CDR1 is SEHNR and CDR2 FQNEAQ (reference sequence).

There are a few counts of this clonotype. The chain combines TRBV28 with TRBJ2-2, with 11 bases matching TRBD1. Germline V gene lookup returns CDR1 MDHEN and CDR2 SYDVKM. The CDR3 is 16 amino acids. Germline trimming cut 5 bases from V and 7 bases from J; bases unmatched to any gene: 9. The CDR3 spells CASSDRDRGLVGELFF. The CDR3, as DNA: TGTGCCAGCAGTGACCGGGACAGGGGGTTGGTCGGGGAGCTGTTTTTT.

The chain combines TRBV5-4 with TRBJ1-2, with D uncertain. Germline CDR1 and CDR2: SGHNT and YYREEE (reference sequence). The CDR3 is made up of 13 amino acids. Trimming took 4 bases from V and 4 from J, leaving 11 bases between them. The CDR3 DNA sequence: TGTGCCAGCAGCCCCCGGTCAGTCTATGGCTACACCTTC. Its translation is CASSPRSVYGYTF.

This chain uses TRBV7-2 with TRBJ1-3, with D uncertain. Germline CDR1 reads SGHTA; CDR2 reads FQGNSA. The CDR3 has 14 residues. V was pared by 1 base and J by 4 bases, with 8 bases between. CDR3 region: CASSLVAGGNTIYF. CDR3 DNA: TGTGCCAGCAGCTTAGTCGCAGGAGGAAACACCATATATTTT.

In its sample, this clonotype was seen a few times. The rearrangement links TRBV12-3 or TRBV12-4 to TRBJ2-3; no clear D. V lost 5 bases to trimming and J lost 3 bases, with 6 bases between them. This CDR3 is 12 amino acids long. The DNA for the CDR3 is TGTGCCAGCAGTGTGACAACAGATACGCAGTATTTT. Protein: CASSVTTDTQYF.

Ten or more counts support this clonotype. The gene calls are TRBV7-2 and TRBJ1-2, with D unresolved. The CDR3 contains 12 residues. The V gene lost 5 bases and the J gene lost 4 bases, with 8 bases spanning the gap. Germline lookup yields CDR1 SGHTA and CDR2 FQGNSA. CDR3: CASSLPSYGYTF. CDR3 nucleotides: TGTGCCAGCAGCCTGCCGAGCTATGGCTACACCTTC. The whole variable domain, remainder taken from reference TRBV7-2 and TRBJ1-2, is GAGVSQSPSNKVTEKGKDVELRCDPISGHTALYWYRQSLGQGLEFLIYFQGNSAPDKSGLPSDRFSAERTGGSVSTLTIQRTQQEDSAVYLCASSLPSYGYTFGSGTRLTVV.